This section outlines one T cell receptor (beta chain) sequence together with its context. Its matching antigen is unknown. These data come from a study of human T cells and chemical hapten exposure. Study-level information: Throughout the roughly 22-week study, diphenylcyclopropenone was applied weekly to the patients' scalps. A patient group, mainly female, showed alopecia areata, totalis or universalis.

The time point denotes: patch test 3, about 24 weeks after DPC sensitization. Described treatment: therapeutic diphenylcyclopropenone sensitization with weekly scalp DPC. V shed 3 bases and J shed 8 bases, with 16 bases lying between them. The CDR3 has 14 residues. Germline assignment: CDR1 LGHNA and CDR2 YSLEER. General study points: Expanded TCR counts at PT1 were positively correlated with the patch test score. No shift was seen in TCRs above 1 in 1000 frequency with DPC sensitization.

MiXCR, run by TCRdb on the RACE reads, gives a single entry per CDR3 protein. The sample holds about 200,000 distinct CDR3 sequences; around 25% are singletons and the top ten take roughly 2.3%. This sequence joins TRBV4-3 and TRBJ1-2, with unresolved D. Source: whole blood, taken in connection with sensitization to the hapten diphenylcyclopropenone (DPC). This sequence originates from a woman aged 35 to 49 with alopecia areata. Some clones in this sample may be carry-over from other donors' samples. The CDR3, as DNA: TGCGCCAGCAGCCAGATGATCAACAGCGGCGGCTACACCTTC. This sequence encodes CASSQMINSGGYTF.